This T cell receptor beta chain was found in a study of blood T cell repertoires in COVID-19. The table came from immunoSEQ multiplex PCR; TCRdb's copy has only in-frame clones and leaves some out. The sample lists roughly 250,000 clones, roughly 91% occurring once. The CDR3 is 15 amino acids. The V gene end was trimmed by 6 bases and the J gene end by 4 bases; junction bases not matched to a gene: 11. Germline V gene sequence: CDR1 SGHVS, CDR2 FNYEAQ. The chain has TRBV7-6 and TRBJ2-7; 8 positions match TRBD2. The TCR was taken from a man in his thirties or forties with acute or convalescent COVID-19. Source material: peripheral blood. CDR3 DNA sequence: TGTGCCAGCAGTCAAACGGGGGGGGTAGGGTACGAGCAGTACTTC. Its translation is CASSQTGGVGYEQYF. Using reference TRBV7-6 and TRBJ2-7 for the parts outside the CDR3, the full variable domain is GAGVSQSPRYKVTKRGQDVALRCDPISGHVSLYWYRQALGQGPEFLTYFNYEAQQDKSGLPNDRFSAERPEGSISTLTIQRTEQRDSAMYRCASSQTGGVGYEQYFGPGTRLTVT.